Following are 22 T cell receptor beta chains from one sample sequenced in a study of identical twins (dated by TCRdb to 2015 to 2016). Library preparation was by 5' RACE. TCRdb names Illumina HiSeq 2000 as the instrument used. Using fastp trimming at Q25 and MiXCR clonotype assembly, TCRdb reanalyzed the public sequencing data and kept in-frame beta chains. CDR3 protein sequences are deduplicated, and each keeps its most common genes and DNA. The sample table lists about 900,000 distinct CDR3 sequences, 9% to 15% of them with a count of one. Of the sample, roughly 1.6% falls within the top ten clones. The data were also submitted as part of a second study, on yellow fever vaccine responses in identical twins.

Sequenced: PBMCs. The source is a woman under 30 in good health.

The sample holds many counts of this clonotype. This sequence joins TRBV28 and TRBJ2-1, with 8 bases aligning to TRBD2. V was pared by 6 bases and J by 0 bases, with 4 bases of the junction left unmatched. Germline CDR1 and CDR2: MDHEN and SYDVKM. The CDR3 contains 15 residues. The CDR3 is CASSPRGGSYNEQFF. The CDR3 DNA is TGTGCCAGCAGCCCCCGGGGGGGCTCCTACAATGAGCAGTTCTTC.

The rearrangement uses TRBV20-1 and TRBJ2-4; 12 positions agree with TRBD2. CDR1 is DFQATT, CDR2 SNEGSKA, per germline (reference sequence). V gave up 2 bases and J gave up 0 bases; unmatched junction bases: 11. The CDR3 sequence is 19 residues long. CDR3 DNA: TGCAGTGCTAGACCCACTAGCGGGGGGCCCGGGGGAGCCAAAAACATTCAGTACTTC. Amino acids: CSARPTSGGPGGAKNIQYF.

The J gene is TRBJ1-1, the V gene TRBV27; tentatively, D is TRBD1 (5 bases). The V gene's germline CDR1 is MNHEY and CDR2 SMNVEV (reference sequence). V was pared by 8 bases and J by 4 bases, with 20 bases between. The CDR3 runs to 15 residues. The CDR3 bases are TGTGCCAGCCGACCGGGGAACCCGGGGGGCACTGAAGCTTTCTTT. It yields the protein CASRPGNPGGTEAFF.

The sample holds many counts of this clonotype. V usage is TRBV12-3 or TRBV12-4 and J usage is TRBJ1-1, with D hard to call. CDR3 length: 14 amino acids. V shed 2 bases and J shed 0 bases, with 7 bases lying between them. CDR3 coding DNA: TGTGCCAGCAGTTTACGGACCATGAACACTGAAGCTTTCTTT. It encodes CASSLRTMNTEAFF.

This clonotype was counted only a few times. The chain has TRBV6-5 and TRBJ1-1; perhaps TRBD1 as D (5 bases). CDR3 length: 13 residues. The germline V gene has CDR1 MNHEY and CDR2 SVGAGI. The V and J ends lost 7 bases and 2 bases respectively, with 11 bases between them. CDR3: CASITGHNTEAFF. The CDR3 region has the DNA TGTGCCAGCATTACAGGACATAACACTGAAGCTTTCTTT.

The chain links TRBV2 to TRBJ2-2; possibly TRBD2 for D (6 bases). The CDR3 contains 15 residues. CDR1 SNHLY and CDR2 FYNNEI come from the germline V gene. Trimming cost V 5 bases and J 2 bases, with 12 bases left between them. Written as DNA, the CDR3 is TGTGCCAGCAGTACACCTAGCGCTAACACCGGGGAGCTGTTTTTT. This gives the protein CASSTPSANTGELFF.

V gene TRBV12-3 or TRBV12-4 combines with J gene TRBJ2-3, with a tentative D call TRBD2 (7 bases). This CDR3 has 15 residues. V was pared by 1 base and J by 4 bases, with 12 bases between. CDR3 loop: CASSLGGGASDTQYF. Here the CDR3 DNA reads TGTGCCAGCAGTTTAGGTGGGGGGGCTTCAGATACGCAGTATTTT.

The rearrangement uses TRBV15 and TRBJ2-7; D uncertain. Germline CDR1 reads LNHNV; CDR2 reads YYDKDF (reference sequence). The ends were cut back, 0 bases at V and 1 base at J, with 13 bases in the middle. The CDR3 spans 16 residues. This chain's CDR3 is CATSRDSGSPSYEQYF. The CDR3 DNA follows: TGTGCCACCAGCAGAGATTCCGGGTCTCCGTCCTACGAGCAGTACTTC.

There are many counts of this clonotype. The rearrangement uses TRBV3-1 and TRBJ2-5; the D is unclear. This CDR3 has 11 residues. Germline V gene sequence: CDR1 LGHDT, CDR2 YNNKEL (reference sequence). Trimming took off 4 bases at V and 5 bases at J, with 5 bases between the two ends. The CDR3 coding sequence is TGTGCCAGCAGCCGGTTCGAGACCCAGTACTTC. Translated: CASSRFETQYF.

This clonotype has just a few counts. The V call is TRBV11-2, the J call TRBJ2-5, with 8 bases lining up with TRBD1. The CDR3 consists of 15 residues. The V gene end was trimmed by 5 bases and the J gene end by 4 bases; junction bases not matched to a gene: 9. The V gene's germline CDR1 is SGHAT and CDR2 FQNNGV. CDR3 in DNA: TGTGCCAGCAGCCCCCGAGATACAGGGGGAGAGACCCAGTACTTC. Residues: CASSPRDTGGETQYF.

V is TRBV29-1 and J is TRBJ2-1, with 7 bases that match TRBD1. The V and J ends lost 3 bases and 5 bases, in that order; junction bases with no gene match: 7. The CDR3 totals 14 residues. Germline V gives CDR1 SQVTM, CDR2 ANQGSEA. The chain's CDR3 is CSVDRFGQDNEQFF. The DNA for the CDR3 is TGCAGCGTTGACCGATTCGGACAGGACAATGAGCAGTTCTTC.

The J gene is TRBJ2-1, the V gene TRBV7-8, with TRBD1 as a possible D gene (5 bases). The ends were cut back, 4 bases at V and 2 bases at J, with 15 bases in the middle. The CDR3 has 16 residues. Germline V gene data show CDR1 as SGHVS and CDR2 as FQNEAQ. CDR3 loop: CASSSNRFLPYNEQFF. As DNA, the CDR3 is TGTGCCAGCAGCTCGAACAGGTTTCTTCCCTACAATGAGCAGTTCTTC.

This sequence joins TRBV20-1 and TRBJ2-1; 10 nucleotides line up with TRBD2. The germline V gene encodes CDR1 DFQATT and CDR2 SNEGSKA (reference sequence). This CDR3 is 16 amino acids long. V lost 4 bases and J lost 9; bases outside the gene matches: 15. Here the CDR3 DNA reads TGCAGTGCTATCAATATAGCGGGGGGTGGCTTGGGTGAGCAGTTCTTC. This encodes CSAINIAGGGLGEQFF.

V gene TRBV10-2 combines with J gene TRBJ2-5, with D perhaps matching TRBD1 or TRBD2 (5 bases each). V was trimmed by 0 bases and J by 5 bases, leaving 22 bases between them. In germline, CDR1 is WSHSY, CDR2 SAAADI. The CDR3 length is 18 residues. The CDR3 nucleotides read TGCGCCAGCAGTGAGTCGATCATCTCTAGGGACCTCCGGGAGACCCAGTACTTC. Translation: CASSESIISRDLRETQYF.

This clonotype was seen repeatedly, ten times or more. The chain employs TRBV7-3 and TRBJ2-3; 14 nucleotides align to TRBD2. Germline V gene data show CDR1 as SGHTA and CDR2 as FQGTGA. After removal of 5 bases from V and 3 bases from J, the junction contained 4 bases not matched to a gene. This CDR3 spans 16 amino acids. The DNA for the CDR3 is TGTGCCAGCAGCCAGGGACTAGCGGGAGTAACAGATACGCAGTATTTT. It encodes CASSQGLAGVTDTQYF.

This clonotype was counted between two and nine times. V and J are TRBV29-1 and TRBJ1-2, with 8 bases aligning to TRBD1. The CDR3 length is 13 residues. The V segment lost 5 bases and the J segment 1 base; nucleotides outside the gene matches: 3. The germline V gene encodes CDR1 SQVTM and CDR2 ANQGSEA. The CDR3 bases are TGCAGCGTTTGGACAGGGTATAACTATGGCTACACCTTC. As protein: CSVWTGYNYGYTF. Together with reference TRBV29-1 and TRBJ1-2, the CDR3 gives the full variable domain: SAVISQKPSRDICQRGTSLTIQCQVDSQVTMMFWYRQQPGQSLTLIATANQGSEATYESGFVIDKFPISRPNLTFSTLTVSNMSPEDSSIYLCSVWTGYNYGYTFGSGTRLTVV.

This chain joins TRBV14 and TRBJ2-3; TRBD2 aligns across 7 bases. The junction had 7 bases not matched to a gene; V was cut back by 4 bases and J by 0 bases. This CDR3 is 16 amino acids long. Germline lookup yields CDR1 SGHDN and CDR2 FVKESK. DNA of the CDR3: TGTGCCAGCAGCCTCCGGACTAGTCTCAGCACAGATACGCAGTATTTT. Protein: CASSLRTSLSTDTQYF.

This clonotype has more than one count but fewer than ten. The chain combines TRBV6-1 with TRBJ2-3, with 9 nucleotides matching TRBD1. The V segment lost 6 bases and the J segment 5 bases; nucleotides outside the gene matches: 9. In germline, CDR1 is MNHNS, CDR2 SASEGT. The CDR3 is 15 amino acids. CDR3 in DNA: TGTGCCAGCAGACCTCCGGGACAGGGAAGAGATACGCAGTATTTT. Translation: CASRPPGQGRDTQYF.

This clonotype has a count of ten or more. The V call is TRBV3-1, the J call TRBJ1-1, with D hard to call. Trimming shortened V by 6 bases and J by 1 base, and 9 bases separated the two germline ends. The CDR3 runs 13 residues. Per germline, CDR1 LGHDT and CDR2 YNNKEL (reference sequence). As DNA, the CDR3 is TGTGCCAGCAGTGATCCGGGGAACACTGAAGCTTTCTTT. This sequence encodes CASSDPGNTEAFF.

The chain couples TRBV2 to TRBJ2-5; D gene ambiguous. This CDR3 comprises 11 residues. V dropped 7 bases and J dropped 7 bases, with 10 bases sitting between them. From germline, CDR1 is SNHLY and CDR2 FYNNEI. Here the CDR3 DNA reads TGTGCCAGCACCCCGGCAGTGACCCAGTACTTC. It yields the protein CASTPAVTQYF.

The J gene is TRBJ2-7, the V gene TRBV7-9; D call uncertain. The germline gives CDR1 SEHNR, CDR2 FQNEAQ (reference sequence). V shed 5 bases and J shed 0 bases, with 14 bases lying between them. The CDR3 totals 15 residues. Here the CDR3 reads CASSPVEASSYEQYV. The CDR3 region has the DNA TGTGCCAGCAGCCCTGTAGAGGCGAGCTCCTACGAGCAGTACGTC.

This sequence joins TRBV5-1 and TRBJ2-2, with D perhaps TRBD1 (6 bases). The V end was cut by 3 bases, the J end by 1 base, with 19 bases between. The CDR3 has 18 amino acids. Germline values: CDR1 SGHRS, CDR2 YFSETQ. The CDR3 protein is CASSSAGIGTLNTGELFF. CDR3 bases: TGCGCCAGCAGCTCGGCGGGTATCGGGACATTGAACACCGGGGAGCTGTTTTTT.